Listed below are T cell receptor beta chains from one sample, sequenced in a study of identifying expanded T cells in peripheral blood. Only in-frame clones appear in the TCRdb table, and some are missing; sequencing was by immunoSEQ multiplex PCR. The table has some 90,000 clones, 88% seen once. Source material: blood. These receptor sequences come from a person aged 18 to 70 in good health. Both conserved end residues are part of each CDR3. D genes are given only for firm matches. Size values are once, few and many counts, or a class for expanded clones, and some rows have none.

CDR3: CASSPPGLASHNEQFF
DNA: TGTGCCAGCAGCCCTCCGGGACTAGCGAGCCACAATGAGCAGTTCTTC
D: TRBD2
size: .
J: TRBJ2-1
V: TRBV7-2

CDR3: CAWSVSPELVYITF
DNA: TGTGCCTGGAGTGTCTCTCCTGAACTAGTCTACATAACTTTT
D: .
size: few
J: TRBJ2-3
V: TRBV30

CDR3: CASSLFGQGNNQPQHF
DNA: TGTGCCAGCAGCTTATTTGGACAGGGAAACAATCAGCCCCAGCATTTT
D: TRBD1
size: once
J: TRBJ1-5
V: TRBV7-2

CDR3: CAISEGQGFNQPQHF
DNA: TGTGCCATCAGTGAGGGGCAGGGATTCAATCAGCCCCAGCATTTT
D: .
size: .
J: TRBJ1-5
V: TRBV10-3

CDR3: CSGTSGLGTEAFF
DNA: TGCAGCGGGACCTCGGGGCTGGGGACTGAAGCTTTCTTT
D: .
size: .
J: TRBJ1-1
V: TRBV29-1

CDR3: CASSEAGPTYNEQFF
DNA: TGTGCCAGCAGTGAAGCGGGCCCTACCTACAATGAGCAGTTCTTC
D: .
size: .
J: TRBJ2-1
V: TRBV25-1

CDR3: CASSQSTGSNTGELFF
DNA: TGCGCCAGCAGCCAATCAACCGGGAGTAACACCGGGGAGCTGTTTTTT
D: .
size: .
J: TRBJ2-2
V: TRBV4-1

CDR3: CASSDDNSGANVLTF
DNA: TGTGCCAGCAGTGACGACAACTCTGGGGCCAACGTCCTGACTTTC
D: .
size: .
J: TRBJ2-6
V: TRBV6-4

CDR3: CATNPGRTAIGNEQFF
DNA: TGTGCCACCAACCCCGGGAGGACAGCAATCGGTAACGAGCAGTTCTTC
D: .
size: once
J: TRBJ2-1
V: TRBV10-3

CDR3: CASTLWRESQPQHF
DNA: TGTGCCAGCACTCTCTGGAGGGAATCTCAGCCCCAGCATTTT
D: .
size: .
J: TRBJ1-5
V: TRBV28

CDR3: CASSLGLDSYEQYF
DNA: TGTGCCAGCAGTTTAGGGCTCGACTCCTACGAGCAGTACTTC
D: .
size: .
J: TRBJ2-7
V: TRBV27

CDR3: CASGRGTTNEKLFF
DNA: TGTGCCAGCGGCAGGGGCACAACTAATGAAAAACTGTTTTTT
D: .
size: .
J: TRBJ1-4
V: TRBV7-2

CDR3: CASSLPGGGRADTQYF
DNA: TGTGCCAGCAGCTTACCCGGCGGGGGGAGGGCAGATACGCAGTATTTT
D: TRBD2
size: .
J: TRBJ2-3
V: TRBV13

CDR3: CASSLYKNTEAFF
DNA: TGTGCCAGCAGCCTATACAAGAACACTGAAGCTTTCTTT
D: .
size: .
J: TRBJ1-1
V: TRBV7-8

CDR3: CASSQDLGNEAFF
DNA: TGCGCCAGCAGCCAAGACCTGGGGAATGAAGCTTTCTTT
D: .
size: .
J: TRBJ1-1
V: TRBV4-3

CDR3: CASSQRDTGTYEQYF
DNA: TGCGCCAGCAGCCAGCGGGACACCGGGACGTACGAGCAGTACTTC
D: .
size: .
J: TRBJ2-7
V: TRBV4-3

CDR3: CASSLGLTSGANVLTF
DNA: TGTGCCAGCAGCTTGGGGCTGACCTCTGGGGCCAACGTCCTGACTTTC
D: .
size: .
J: TRBJ2-6
V: TRBV11-2

CDR3: CAWSLTGLNQPQHF
DNA: TGTGCCTGGAGTTTGACAGGACTCAATCAGCCCCAGCATTTT
D: .
size: .
J: TRBJ1-5
V: TRBV30

CDR3: CASSRGRGPAETQYF
DNA: TGCGCCAGCAGCCGCGGGAGGGGGCCGGCGGAGACCCAGTACTTC
D: TRBD2
size: .
J: TRBJ2-5
V: TRBV4-3

CDR3: CASSESLPDEAFF
DNA: TGTGCCAGCAGTGAAAGTCTACCAGACGAAGCTTTCTTT
D: .
size: .
J: TRBJ1-1
V: TRBV2

CDR3: CASSLSTGVTYEQYF
DNA: TGTGCCAGCTCTCTTTCAACAGGCGTAACCTACGAGCAGTACTTC
D: .
size: .
J: TRBJ2-7
V: TRBV18

CDR3: CASSSYTGAYGYTF
DNA: TGTGCCAGCAGCTCTTATACAGGGGCTTATGGCTACACCTTC
D: TRBD1
size: .
J: TRBJ1-2
V: TRBV5-8

CDR3: CASSLSQYNSPLHF
DNA: TGTGCCAGCAGCTTGAGCCAGTATAATTCACCCCTCCACTTT
D: .
size: .
J: TRBJ1-6
V: TRBV5-5

CDR3: CASSLLPAGGLTDTQYF
DNA: TGTGCCAGCAGTTTACTCCCGGCGGGGGGGCTTACAGATACGCAGTATTTT
D: TRBD2
size: .
J: TRBJ2-3
V: TRBV27

CDR3: CASSVAGALYNEQFF
DNA: TGTGCCAGCAGCGTAGCAGGGGCCCTTTACAATGAGCAGTTCTTC
D: .
size: .
J: TRBJ2-1
V: TRBV9

CDR3: CASSESPGKGSNQPQHF
DNA: TGTGCCAGTAGTGAGTCTCCTGGGAAGGGGAGCAATCAGCCCCAGCATTTT
D: .
size: .
J: TRBJ1-5
V: TRBV19

CDR3: CASSLGTGREKLFF
DNA: TGTGCCAGCAGCTTAGGGACAGGGAGGGAAAAACTGTTTTTT
D: TRBD1
size: .
J: TRBJ1-4
V: TRBV5-4

CDR3: CASSVRASGNTGELFF
DNA: TGTGCCAGCAGCGTTCGGGCTAGCGGGAACACCGGGGAGCTGTTTTTT
D: TRBD2
size: .
J: TRBJ2-2
V: TRBV9

CDR3: CASSPDPGGNEEQYF
DNA: TGTGCCAGCAGCCCGGACCCAGGGGGCAACGAGGAGCAGTACTTC
D: TRBD1
size: .
J: TRBJ2-7
V: TRBV5-4

CDR3: CASSGQGGSYNEQFF
DNA: TGTGCCAGCAGCGGACAGGGGGGCTCCTACAATGAGCAGTTCTTC
D: TRBD1
size: .
J: TRBJ2-1
V: TRBV2

CDR3: CASSEYEFSRNYGYTF
DNA: TGTGCCAGCAGCGAGTATGAATTTTCCCGGAACTATGGCTACACCTTC
D: .
size: .
J: TRBJ1-2
V: TRBV28

CDR3: CSASRDRKETQYF
DNA: TGCAGCGCGTCCAGGGACAGAAAAGAGACCCAGTACTTC
D: TRBD1
size: .
J: TRBJ2-5
V: TRBV29-1

CDR3: CASSLVWTGGLETQYF
DNA: TGTGCCAGCAGCTTGGTTTGGACAGGGGGCTTGGAGACCCAGTACTTC
D: TRBD1
size: .
J: TRBJ2-5
V: TRBV5-6

CDR3: CASRGYSYEQYF
DNA: TGTGCCAGTCGTGGATACTCCTACGAGCAGTACTTC
D: .
size: .
J: TRBJ2-7
V: TRBV19

CDR3: CASSSAGLLTGELFF
DNA: TGTGCCAGCAGCTCCGCGGGACTTCTCACCGGGGAGCTGTTTTTT
D: .
size: .
J: TRBJ2-2
V: TRBV7-6

CDR3: CASSLAGAGGYTF
DNA: TGTGCCAGCAGCTTAGCCGGGGCCGGTGGCTACACCTTC
D: .
size: .
J: TRBJ1-2
V: TRBV7-8

CDR3: CASSIWGTSPSDEQFF
DNA: TGTGCCAGTAGTATCTGGGGGACTAGCCCTTCGGATGAGCAGTTCTTC
D: TRBD2
size: .
J: TRBJ2-1
V: TRBV19

CDR3: CASSSHRDNRQPQHF
DNA: TGTGCCAGCAGTTCCCACAGGGACAACCGCCAGCCCCAGCATTTT
D: .
size: .
J: TRBJ1-5
V: TRBV6-5

CDR3: CASSLRAGQTNYGYTF
DNA: TGTGCCAGCAGCTTGCGGGCGGGACAGACTAACTATGGCTACACCTTC
D: TRBD1
size: .
J: TRBJ1-2
V: TRBV7-8

CDR3: CASSHPGQGTDNEQFF
DNA: TGTGCCAGCAGTCATCCGGGACAGGGTACGGACAATGAGCAGTTCTTC
D: TRBD1
size: .
J: TRBJ2-1
V: TRBV28

CDR3: CASTQNVRAFF
DNA: TGTGCCAGCACTCAGAATGTGAGAGCTTTCTTT
D: .
size: .
J: TRBJ1-1
V: TRBV2

CDR3: CASSLRGTNLAKNIQYF
DNA: TGTGCCAGCAGCCTGAGGGGGACAAACTTAGCCAAAAACATTCAGTACTTC
D: .
size: .
J: TRBJ2-4
V: TRBV7-9

CDR3: CASSRPPETQYF
DNA: TGTGCCAGCAGCCGGCCCCCGGAGACCCAGTACTTC
D: .
size: .
J: TRBJ2-5
V: TRBV11-2

CDR3: CASSFGTGAYNEQFF
DNA: TGCGCCAGCAGCTTCGGCACAGGGGCCTACAATGAGCAGTTCTTC
D: TRBD1
size: .
J: TRBJ2-1
V: TRBV5-1